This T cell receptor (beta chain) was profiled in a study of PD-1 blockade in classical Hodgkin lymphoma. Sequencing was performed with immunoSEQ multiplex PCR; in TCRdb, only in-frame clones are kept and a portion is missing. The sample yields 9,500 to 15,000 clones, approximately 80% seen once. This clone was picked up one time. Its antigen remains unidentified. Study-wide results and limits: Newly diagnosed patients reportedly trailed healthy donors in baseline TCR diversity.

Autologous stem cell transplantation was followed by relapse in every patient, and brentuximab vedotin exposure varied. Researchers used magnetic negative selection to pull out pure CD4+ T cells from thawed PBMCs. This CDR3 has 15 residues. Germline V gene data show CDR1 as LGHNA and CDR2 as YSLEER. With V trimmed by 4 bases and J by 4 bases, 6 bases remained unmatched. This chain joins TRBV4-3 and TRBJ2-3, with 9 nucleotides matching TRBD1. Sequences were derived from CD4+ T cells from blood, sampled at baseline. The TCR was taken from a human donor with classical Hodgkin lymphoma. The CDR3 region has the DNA TGCGCCAGCAGCCCTAGGACAGGGGTCCCAGATACGCAGTATTTT. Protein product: CASSPRTGVPDTQYF.